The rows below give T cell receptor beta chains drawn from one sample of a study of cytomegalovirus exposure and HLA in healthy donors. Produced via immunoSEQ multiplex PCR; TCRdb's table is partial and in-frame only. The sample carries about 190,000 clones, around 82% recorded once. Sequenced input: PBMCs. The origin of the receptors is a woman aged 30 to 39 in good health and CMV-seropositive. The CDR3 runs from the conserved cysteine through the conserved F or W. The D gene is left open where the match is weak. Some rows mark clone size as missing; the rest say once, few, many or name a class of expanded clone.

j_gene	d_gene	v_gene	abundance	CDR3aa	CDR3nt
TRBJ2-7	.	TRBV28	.	CASSQLYGRGYEQYF	TGTGCCAGCAGCCAACTCTACGGCAGGGGCTACGAGCAGTACTTC
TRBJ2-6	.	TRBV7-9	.	CASSPYRRDSGANVLTF	TGTGCCAGCAGTCCATATCGCCGAGACTCTGGGGCCAACGTCCTGACTTTC
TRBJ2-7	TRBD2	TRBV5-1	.	CASSRGLAGDLSYEQYF	TGCGCCAGCAGCAGGGGACTAGCGGGAGACCTCTCCTACGAGCAGTACTTC
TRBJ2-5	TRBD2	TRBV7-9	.	CSSSLYVGRAQETQYF	TGTTCCAGCAGCTTATACGTCGGGAGGGCCCAAGAGACCCAGTACTTC
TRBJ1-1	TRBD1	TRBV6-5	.	CASSHRTGWNTEAFF	TGTGCCAGCAGTCACCGGACAGGGTGGAACACTGAAGCTTTCTTT
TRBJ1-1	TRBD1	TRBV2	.	CASSDARGRTEAFF	TGTGCCAGCAGTGATGCCAGGGGGAGAACTGAAGCTTTCTTT
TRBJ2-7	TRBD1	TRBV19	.	CARKGQSSYEQYF	TGTGCCAGGAAGGGACAGAGTTCCTACGAGCAGTACTTC
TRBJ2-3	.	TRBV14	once	CASSQGLRQDTQYF	TGTGCCAGCAGCCAAGGACTACGGCAAGATACGCAGTATTTT
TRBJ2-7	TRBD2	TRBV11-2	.	CASSRSGVFYEQYF	TGTGCCAGCAGCAGGAGCGGGGTGTTCTACGAGCAGTACTTC
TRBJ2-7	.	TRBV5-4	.	CASSWYTGSYEQYF	TGTGCCAGCAGTTGGTATACAGGCTCCTACGAGCAGTACTTC
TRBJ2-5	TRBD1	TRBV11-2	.	CASSRGTGQQETQYF	TGTGCCAGCAGCCGGGGGACAGGCCAACAAGAGACCCAGTACTTC
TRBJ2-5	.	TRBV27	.	CASSPLLGRETQYF	TGTGCCAGCAGTCCCCTCTTGGGGAGAGAGACCCAGTACTTC
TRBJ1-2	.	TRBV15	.	CATSRDFSNYGYTF	TGTGCCACCAGCAGGGACTTCTCTAACTATGGCTACACCTTC
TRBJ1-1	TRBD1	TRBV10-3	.	CAISEPDARGGVRTEAFF	TGTGCCATCAGTGAGCCCGACGCCCGAGGGGGCGTTAGGACTGAAGCTTTCTTT
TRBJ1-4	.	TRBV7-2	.	CASSLAGTKNEKLFF	TGTGCCAGCAGCTTAGCGGGGACAAAAAATGAAAAACTGTTTTTT
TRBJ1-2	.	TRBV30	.	CAWSGGYGYTF	TGTGCCTGGAGTGGCGGCTATGGCTACACCTTC
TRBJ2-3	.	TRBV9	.	CASSPLRGVGTDTQYF	TGTGCCAGCAGCCCTCTCAGGGGGGTCGGCACAGATACGCAGTATTTT
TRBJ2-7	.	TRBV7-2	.	CASSPSSASSYEQYF	TGTGCCAGCAGCCCAAGCAGCGCGAGCTCCTACGAGCAGTACTTC
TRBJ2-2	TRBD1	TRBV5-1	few	CASRYRTGESGELFF	TGCGCCAGCAGATATCGGACAGGGGAATCCGGGGAGCTGTTTTTT
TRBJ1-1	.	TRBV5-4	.	CASSLQGRNTEAFF	TGTGCCAGCAGCTTGCAGGGGCGTAATACTGAAGCTTTCTTT
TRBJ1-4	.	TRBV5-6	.	CASSPGGLREKLFF	TGTGCCAGCAGCCCCGGGGGGTTAAGGGAAAAACTGTTTTTT
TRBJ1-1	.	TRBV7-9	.	CASGHRNTEAFF	TGTGCCAGCGGACACAGGAACACTGAAGCTTTCTTT
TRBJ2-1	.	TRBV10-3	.	CAIRETGTPYNEQFF	TGTGCCATCAGGGAGACCGGGACACCATACAATGAGCAGTTCTTC